This T cell receptor (beta chain) is drawn from a study of regulatory T cells in long-lasting Graves disease. Study-level findings and limits: The study found persistent patients shared more public clonotypes (over 2,500) than new patients (about 1,000).

The germline V gene encodes CDR1 SGHAT and CDR2 FQDESV (reference sequence). Between the trimmed V and J ends, which lost 5 bases and 5 bases, there was a span of 13 bases. The CDR3 covers 13 residues. Regarding time point: newly diagnosed GD, antithyroid drugs for less than 3 months. Preparation of the TCR library used RNA extracted from PBMCs. To make TCR beta libraries, researchers used iRepertoire HTBI primers and Arm-PCR of CDR3 regions. Via MiXCR, TCRdb re-called the multiplex PCR reads, giving one row per CDR3 protein. The sample carries about 350,000 distinct CDR3 sequences, around 15% recorded once. This clonotype has ten or more counts. Its target is unknown. The same data also went into a second study, on T cells in Graves' hyperthyroidism and ophthalmopathy.

V gene TRBV11-1 combines with J gene TRBJ2-7; tentative D call: TRBD1 (6 bases). The origin of this receptor is a young woman with Graves disease. The sample consisted of peripheral blood mononuclear cells (PBMCs), taken at new diagnosis, from a patient treated with antithyroid drugs. CDR3 protein: CASSVLQGNEQYF. The CDR3, as DNA: TGTGCCAGCAGCGTACTACAGGGAAACGAGCAGTACTTC.